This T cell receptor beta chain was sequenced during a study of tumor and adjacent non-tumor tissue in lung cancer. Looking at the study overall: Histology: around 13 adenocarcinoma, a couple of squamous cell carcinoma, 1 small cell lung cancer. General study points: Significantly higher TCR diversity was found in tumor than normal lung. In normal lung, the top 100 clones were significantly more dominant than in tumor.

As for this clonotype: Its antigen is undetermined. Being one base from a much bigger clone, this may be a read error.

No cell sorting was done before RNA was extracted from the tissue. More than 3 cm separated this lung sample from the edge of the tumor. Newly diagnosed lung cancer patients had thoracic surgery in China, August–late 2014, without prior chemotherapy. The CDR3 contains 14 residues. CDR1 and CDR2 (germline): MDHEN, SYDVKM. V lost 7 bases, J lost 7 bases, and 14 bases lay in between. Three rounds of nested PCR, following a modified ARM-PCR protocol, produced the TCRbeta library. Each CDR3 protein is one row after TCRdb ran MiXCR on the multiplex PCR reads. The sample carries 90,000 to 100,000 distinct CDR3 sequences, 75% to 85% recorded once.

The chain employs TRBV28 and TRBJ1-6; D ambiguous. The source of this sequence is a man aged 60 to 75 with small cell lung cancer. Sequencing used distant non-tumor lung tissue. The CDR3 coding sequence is TGTGCCAGCACCGAAACAGAGGTGAATTCACCCCTCCACTTT. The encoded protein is CASTETEVNSPLHF.